This entry concerns a single T cell receptor beta chain. Its antigen remains unknown. The data are from a study of T cell responses to AZD1222 COVID-19 vaccine. TCRdb keeps only in-frame clones here, not all; method: immunoSEQ multiplex PCR. The sample consists of 110,000 to 150,000 clones, 75% to 90% of them appearing once. Study-wide points: Elevations in Spike-specific TCR breadth and depth followed administration of two AZD1222 doses. The donor cohort was predominantly white British with a female majority, and clonal diversity may have been underestimated. Vaccine-associated CD4 TCRs ranged over spike, dominating at 160-218 and 743-854.

Trimming cost V 2 bases and J 4 bases, with 15 bases left between them. This CDR3 comprises 16 residues. Germline CDR1 is LGHDT and CDR2 is YNNKEL (reference sequence). This sequence joins TRBV3-1 (or the pseudogene TRBV3-2) and TRBJ2-1; the D gene is possibly TRBD1 (6 bases). The receptor was isolated from an adult in good health. Here the sequenced sample was peripheral blood, taken on day 0 of AZD1222 vaccination. Here the CDR3 reads CASSQITTGPYNEQFF. CDR3 coding DNA: TGTGCCAGCAGCCAAATAACGACAGGCCCTTACAATGAGCAGTTCTTC.